The sequence of this TCR beta chain was determined in a study of graft-versus-host responses after intestinal transplantation. Germline CDR1 and CDR2: LGHNT and FRNRAP. V was shortened by 1 base and J by 4 bases, with 8 bases between the two germline ends. This CDR3 is built from 14 residues. Assay used: immunoSEQ multiplex PCR; TCRdb lists only in-frame clones, some missing. The table records fewer than 25,000 clones, about 41% of them present only once. Labeling with CFSE marked roughly 200,000 responder cells, which were plated with roughly 200,000 irradiated, violet-dye-labeled stimulator cells. CD4 and CD8 responders that proliferated in the reaction were FACS-sorted.

The sequencing used alloreactive CD8+ T cells from a mixed lymphocyte reaction culture, collected before transplantation. The subset denotes: CFSE-low proliferating T cells sorted from roughly 6-day pre-transplant mixed lymphocyte reaction (GvH or HvG direction). The receptor was isolated from a human patient who was an organ donor for intestinal transplantation. The chain links TRBV12-5 to TRBJ1-5; no definite D call. The CDR3 DNA reads as TGTGCTAGTGGTTTGGACAAACATAATCAGCCCCAGCATTTT. This gives the protein CASGLDKHNQPQHF.